The next 30 T cell receptor beta chains were all read from a single sample in a study of T cell clonality in common variable immunodeficiency (dated by TCRdb to 2014 to 2015). The library relied on the immunoSEQ multiplex PCR assay. TCRdb carries this immuneACCESS record with in-frame sequences only. Its versions omit some clonotypes, under half of them owing to an unresolved V gene in the studies checked, with the rest unexplained. The data for this sample show tens of thousands of clones, each detected more than once. 10% of the sample comes from the top ten. Sequencing input: peripheral blood mononuclear cells. The receptors stem from a person aged 18 to 75 in good health.

This clone has at least ten counts. The read ends 3 residues early relative to the CDR3; the germline J gene fills the gap. The chain links TRBV7-8 to TRBJ2-7; TRBD1 matches at 9 bases. The junction had 6 bases not matched to a gene; V was cut back by 5 bases and J by 4 bases. Germline V gene lookup returns CDR1 SGHVS and CDR2 FQNEAQ. The length of the CDR3 is 14 residues. The CDR3 sequence: CASSQGQGGYEQYF. The sequenced part of the CDR3 DNA is TGTGCCAGCAGCCAGGGACAGGGAGGGTACGAG.

The table lists this clone with a few counts. The read gets to within 3 residues of the CDR3 end, and the germline J gene fills in the rest. The V gene is TRBV2, the J gene TRBJ1-1; tentatively, D is TRBD1 (5 bases). The CDR3 consists of 12 residues. CDR1 and CDR2 (germline): SNHLY, FYNNEI. The part of the CDR3 DNA that was read is TGTGCCAGCAGGCCTCTTGGGGGGGAA. This translates into CASRPLGGE. The CDR3 in its entirety is CASRPLGGEAFF.

This clone was seen at least ten times. From the germline J gene comes the end of the CDR3, since the read stops 3 residues before it. V gene TRBV7-8 combines with J gene TRBJ1-4, with unresolved D. V was clipped by 1 base and J by 0 bases, with 9 bases between them. This CDR3 is built from 16 residues. Germline V gene data show CDR1 as SGHVS and CDR2 as FQNEAQ. Partial CDR3 DNA: TGTGCCAGCAGCTTAGACTGGGCATCAACTAATGAAAAA. This gives the protein CASSLDWASTNEK. The full CDR3 is CASSLDWASTNEKLFF.

Many counts were recorded for this clone. The read ends 3 residues before the CDR3 terminus; that terminus is restored from the germline J gene. This chain links TRBV12-3 or TRBV12-4 with TRBJ1-5, with 10 bases identical to TRBD1. The CDR3 loop spans 15 amino acids. V shed 7 bases, J shed 2 bases, and the junction held 5 bases outside the gene matches. CDR3 sequence: CASTFGTGGNQPQHF. The covered CDR3 bases are TGTGCCAGCACCTTCGGGACAGGGGGCAATCAGCCC.

This clone was detected ten times or more. The DNA ends 3 residues before the CDR3 does, and the rest of the CDR3 is filled in from the germline J gene. The chain uses TRBV20-1 and TRBJ2-5; D possibly corresponds to TRBD2 (7 bases). The CDR3 length is 13 residues. Germline-derived CDR1 and CDR2 are DFQATT and SNEGSKA (reference sequence). The ends were cut back, 4 bases at V and 3 bases at J, with 12 bases in the middle. The CDR3 bases that were read are TGCAGTGCTAATCCGGGGGGCAAAGAGACC. Translating gives CSANPGGKET. The whole CDR3 protein is CSANPGGKETQYF.

This clone was found many times. The CDR3 goes on 3 residues after the read ends, and that part is filled in from the germline J gene. The chain uses TRBV5-1 and TRBJ1-1; D is possibly TRBD1 (6 bases). Per the germline V gene, CDR1 is SGHRS and CDR2 is YFSETQ. The CDR3 extends over 16 amino acids. V dropped 1 base and J dropped 0 bases, with 13 bases sitting between them. CDR3 DNA (partial): TGCGCCAGCAGCTTGTCAGGGGTGCTATTGAACACTGAA. Amino acid sequence: CASSLSGVLLNTE. The full CDR3 protein is CASSLSGVLLNTEAFF.

This clone has ten or more counts. Read sequence stops 3 residues before the CDR3 end, and the germline J gene provides the missing end. This chain uses TRBV18 with TRBJ1-6; 7 nucleotides align to TRBD1. The CDR3 spans 15 residues. The junction had 6 bases not matched to a gene; V was cut back by 2 bases and J by 8 bases. CDR1 KGHSH and CDR2 LQKENI come from the germline V gene. CDR3 bases read: TGTGCCAGCTCACCAACGGGACAGAGGCATTCACCC. Translation: CASSPTGQRHSP. The CDR3 reads in full as CASSPTGQRHSPLHF.

This clone was recorded many times. The read ends 3 residues before the CDR3 terminus; that terminus is restored from the germline J gene. This chain joins TRBV20-1 and TRBJ2-2; maybe TRBD2 (5 bases). CDR3 length equals 12 residues. Germline V gene data show CDR1 as DFQATT and CDR2 as SNEGSKA (reference sequence). The V end lost 0 bases, the J end lost 7 bases, and 6 bases lay between the germline ends. This chain's CDR3 is CSARDRGGELFF. The DNA read from the CDR3 is TGCAGTGCTAGAGATCGGGGCGGGGAG.

There are many counts of this clone. The read terminates 3 residues before the CDR3 end, so the remaining end is supplied by the germline J gene. The chain links TRBV19 to TRBJ2-5; TRBD2 matches at 7 bases. Per germline, CDR1 LNHDA and CDR2 SQIVND (reference sequence). V lost 1 base to trimming and J lost 2 bases; unmatched junction nucleotides: 13. The CDR3 runs to 18 residues. The CDR3 loop is CASSIAVAGTGVQETQYF. The covered CDR3 bases are TGTGCCAGTAGTATAGCAGTAGCGGGCACTGGTGTACAAGAGACC.

This clone was detected ten times or more. The read is 3 residues too short to cover the CDR3 end, so that end is filled in from the germline J gene. The chain carries TRBV4-2 and TRBJ1-1, with 10 bases identical to TRBD1. CDR1 LGHNA and CDR2 YNFKEQ come from the germline V gene. The trim removed 4 bases at V and 6 bases at J, leaving 5 bases unmatched. The length of the CDR3 is 14 residues. The CDR3 region is CASSPLTGGPEAFF. CDR3 bases read: TGTGCCAGCAGCCCATTGACAGGGGGCCCTGAA.

This clone was counted many times. The read falls 3 residues short of the CDR3 end, and the missing part is taken from the germline J gene. Within the sample, other DNA sequences also encode this same CDR3. The rearrangement links TRBV5-6 to TRBJ2-7; tentative D call: TRBD1 (6 bases). The CDR3 extends over 13 amino acids. CDR1 is SGHDT, CDR2 YYEEEE, per germline. Between the trimmed V and J ends, which lost 4 bases and 4 bases, there was a span of 12 bases. The CDR3 bases that were read are TGTGCCAGCAGCCTTGGACAGTCGTACGAG. It specifies CASSLGQSYE. From start to end, the CDR3 is CASSLGQSYEQYF.

This clone was detected many times. Read sequence stops 3 residues before the CDR3 end, and the germline J gene provides the missing end. The chain carries TRBV6-2 or TRBV6-3 and TRBJ2-3; D gene uncertain. The CDR3 contains 11 residues. Germline CDR1 is MNHEY and CDR2 is SVGEGT. The CDR3: CASRLVATQYF. The DNA read from the CDR3 is TGTGCCAGCCGTCTAGTAGCAACG.

This clone has at least ten counts. CDR3 DNA, as far as it was read: TGTGCCAGCAGCGTGTCGGGGGAGACC. This sequence encodes CASSVSGET. In full, the CDR3 is CASSVSGETQYF. This rearrangement joins TRBV13 to TRBJ2-5, with D perhaps TRBD2 (5 bases). The read stops 3 residues short of the end of the CDR3; the missing end is completed from the germline J gene. V was cut by 5 bases and J by 5 bases, with 9 bases left in between. Germline V gene sequence: CDR1 PRHDT, CDR2 FYEKMQ (reference sequence). CDR3 length equals 12 residues.

This clone was detected many times. From the germline J gene comes the end of the CDR3, since the read stops 3 residues before it. The rearrangement joins TRBV10-3 to TRBJ2-3; D may be TRBD1 (6 bases). Trimming cost V 10 bases and J 0 bases, with 14 bases left between them. The CDR3 runs 14 residues. Germline lookup yields CDR1 ENHRY and CDR2 SYGVKD. Partial CDR3 DNA: TGTGCCACAGCTACAGGGATCAGCACAGATACG. Translated, it gives CATATGISTDT. The CDR3 reads in full as CATATGISTDTQYF.

This clone has a count of ten or more. The read falls 3 residues short of the CDR3 end, and the missing part is taken from the germline J gene. V is TRBV5-1 and J is TRBJ2-7, with 12 bases lining up with TRBD2. Germline trimming cut 0 bases from V and 6 bases from J; bases unmatched to any gene: 7. The CDR3 extends over 16 amino acids. CDR1 is SGHRS, CDR2 YFSETQ, per germline. The sequenced CDR3 bases are TGCGCCAGCAGCTTGGCCCCCCCTAGCGGGAGGGGCGAG. This encodes CASSLAPPSGRGE. From start to end, the CDR3 is CASSLAPPSGRGEQYF.

This clone was detected many times. The CDR3 goes on 3 residues after the read ends, and that part is filled in from the germline J gene. This sequence joins TRBV3-1 (or the pseudogene TRBV3-2) and TRBJ2-2, with 12 bases fitting TRBD2. The V gene's germline CDR1 is LGHDT and CDR2 YNNKEL (reference sequence). This CDR3 is 20 amino acids long. Losses at the gene ends were 4 bases for V and 4 bases for J; bases not matched to a gene: 16. The CDR3 DNA, read in part, is TGTGCCAGCAGCCCACCTTCCGGACTAGCGGGAACTGGGGGCACCGGGGAG. Amino acid sequence: CASSPPSGLAGTGGTGE. The complete CDR3 protein is CASSPPSGLAGTGGTGELFF.

This clone was seen repeatedly, ten times or more. The read gets to within 3 residues of the CDR3 end, and the germline J gene fills in the rest. The chain links TRBV5-1 to TRBJ2-2, with 9 bases identical to TRBD1. Per germline, CDR1 SGHRS and CDR2 YFSETQ. The CDR3 contains 14 residues. V gave up 5 bases and J gave up 6 bases; unmatched junction bases: 5. The CDR3 protein is CASRAGTGSGELFF. CDR3 DNA (partial): TGCGCCAGCAGGGCCGGGACAGGGTCCGGGGAG.

This clone was seen ten or more times. The read comes to an end 3 residues before the CDR3 does, leaving the germline J gene to fill in the end. V and J are TRBV4-1 and TRBJ2-1, with 8 bases aligning to TRBD2. Germline V gives CDR1 MGHRA, CDR2 YSYEKL. J was trimmed by 4 bases and V by 8 bases; bases with no gene match: 19. There are 18 residues in the CDR3. CDR3 DNA, as far as it was read: TGCGCCAGCCGAACCCTGGTAGGGGCTAGCGGGCCGTACAATGAG. Its translation: CASRTLVGASGPYNE. The whole CDR3 reads CASRTLVGASGPYNEQFF.

In this sample, this clone turned up many times. From the germline J gene comes the end of the CDR3, since the read stops 3 residues before it. Other nucleotide sequences from this sample produce the same CDR3. The chain carries TRBV20-1 and TRBJ1-2; tentative D call: TRBD1 (5 bases). Germline values: CDR1 DFQATT, CDR2 SNEGSKA (reference sequence). V gave up 2 bases and J gave up 6 bases, with 7 bases separating them. The CDR3 spans 11 residues. CDR3 DNA (partial): TGCAGTGCTAGACCGGGGGATGGC. As protein: CSARPGDG. The full CDR3 reads CSARPGDGYTF.

This clone was detected ten times or more. The sequenced fragment ends 3 residues before the CDR3 boundary, so the rest is inferred from the germline J gene. The chain joins TRBV11-2 to TRBJ1-1; TRBD1 is a possible D gene (5 bases). V dropped 7 bases and J dropped 4 bases, with 10 bases sitting between them. Germline V gene lookup returns CDR1 SGHAT and CDR2 FQNNGV. This CDR3 has 12 residues. The sequenced part of the CDR3 DNA is TGTGCCAGCACCCCCGGGGGCACTGAA. It encodes CASTPGGTE. The whole CDR3 region reads CASTPGGTEAFF.

This clone was detected ten times or more. The DNA ends 3 residues before the CDR3 does, and the rest of the CDR3 is filled in from the germline J gene. The chain has TRBV5-8 and TRBJ1-5; D gene uncertain. Trimming stripped 5 bases from V and 4 bases from J, with 7 bases between. CDR1 and CDR2 (germline): SGHTS, YDEGEE. This CDR3 spans 12 amino acids. The covered CDR3 bases are TGTGCCAGCAGTGCCGGGAATCAGCCC. Residues: CASSAGNQP. The CDR3 as a whole reads CASSAGNQPQHF.

This clone appeared many times. Read coverage stops 3 residues before the CDR3 terminus; the germline J gene supplies the remainder. V is TRBV28 and J is TRBJ2-1, with TRBD2 matching over 8 bases. J gave up 7 bases and V 3 bases, and 20 bases lay outside the gene matches. This CDR3 has 19 residues. From germline, CDR1 is MDHEN and CDR2 SYDVKM. The CDR3 here is CASSLPAGSRGGQRNEQFF. The covered CDR3 bases are TGTGCCAGCAGTTTGCCGGCAGGGTCCCGGGGGGGTCAGCGGAATGAG.

In its sample, this clone was seen many times. The read falls 3 residues short of the CDR3 end, and the missing part is taken from the germline J gene. The gene calls are TRBV5-1 and TRBJ1-2; TRBD1 matches at 7 bases. There are 13 residues in the CDR3. Germline CDR1 SGHRS, CDR2 YFSETQ. V shed 3 bases and J 4 bases; nucleotides not matched to a gene: 3. The CDR3 reads CASSSRDSYGYTF. The part of the CDR3 DNA that was read is TGCGCCAGCAGCTCCCGGGACAGCTATGGC.

Worth noting for this clone: The CDR3 is cut off 3 residues early in the read; its end comes from the germline J gene. This chain uses TRBV5-4 with TRBJ2-1, with TRBD2 identical over 11 bases. This CDR3 contains 15 residues. Trimming removed 4 bases from V and 7 bases from J; junction bases left unmatched: 7. Per the germline V gene, CDR1 is SGHNT and CDR2 is YYREEE (reference sequence). CDR3 DNA (partial): TGTGCCAGCAGCCCCGGGACTAGCGGACCGAATGAG. This translates into CASSPGTSGPNE. In full, the CDR3 is CASSPGTSGPNEQFF. Drawing the rest from reference TRBV5-4 and TRBJ2-1, the complete variable domain is ETGVTQSPTHLIKTRGQQVTLRCSSQSGHNTVSWYQQALGQGPQFIFQYYREEENGRGNFPPRFSGLQFPNYSSELNVNALELDDSALYLCASSPGTSGPNEQFFGPGTRLTVL.

At least ten counts were recorded for this clone. The CDR3 sequence: CASSYSQSGANVLTF. Incomplete CDR3 DNA: TGTGCCAGCAGTTACTCTCAATCCGGGGCCAACGTC. The chain joins TRBV6-2 or TRBV6-3 to TRBJ2-6; D is unresolved. The CDR3 goes on 3 residues after the read ends, and that part is filled in from the germline J gene. V lost 0 bases to trimming and J lost 4 bases, with 7 bases between them. This CDR3 region has 15 residues. The germline V gene has CDR1 MNHEY and CDR2 SVGEGT.

The sample holds many counts of this clone. The DNA ends 3 residues before the CDR3 does, and the rest of the CDR3 is filled in from the germline J gene. The V gene is TRBV9, the J gene TRBJ2-6, with TRBD2 matching 8 bases. CDR1 SGDLS and CDR2 YYNGEE come from the germline V gene. J lost 4 bases, V lost 3 bases, and 6 bases had no gene match. The CDR3 is made up of 16 amino acids. CDR3 DNA, as far as it was read: TGTGCCAGCAGCGCGGGGGGGGCTGTCGGGGCCAACGTC. Translation: CASSAGGAVGANV. The full CDR3 protein reads CASSAGGAVGANVLTF.

There are many counts of this clone. The CDR3 is cut off 3 residues early in the read; its end comes from the germline J gene. V usage is TRBV6-2 or TRBV6-3 and J usage is TRBJ2-1, with 8 bases that match TRBD1. V lost 4 bases, J lost 2 bases, and 7 bases stayed unmatched. Per germline, CDR1 MNHEY and CDR2 SVGEGT. This CDR3 is 16 amino acids long. The CDR3 loop reads CASSSTGVMAYNEQFF. Partial CDR3 DNA: TGTGCCAGCAGTTCGACAGGGGTCATGGCCTACAATGAG.

There are many counts of this clone. The read falls 3 residues short of the CDR3 end, and the missing part is taken from the germline J gene. The J gene is TRBJ1-3, the V gene TRBV7-9; no clear D gene. The CDR3 totals 14 residues. In germline, CDR1 is SEHNR, CDR2 FQNEAQ (reference sequence). With 5 bases removed from V and 2 bases from J, the gap between germline ends came to 10 bases. CDR3 sequence: CASSENTAGNTIYF. The part of the CDR3 DNA that was read is TGTGCCAGCAGCGAAAATACAGCTGGAAACACC.

This clone appeared many times. With the read ending 3 residues before the CDR3 end, the germline J gene is used to fill in that end. The genes are TRBV30 and TRBJ2-3; no reliable D call. Germline V gives CDR1 GTSNPN, CDR2 SVGIG (reference sequence). V lost 0 bases to trimming and J lost 3 bases, with 7 bases between them. CDR3 length equals 13 residues. The sequenced part of the CDR3 DNA is TGTGCCTGGAGTGTACAAACAACAGATACG. It is translated as CAWSVQTTDT. The whole CDR3 region reads CAWSVQTTDTQYF.

This clone was counted many times. The sequence runs out 3 residues before the end of the CDR3; the remainder is reconstructed from the germline J gene. The rearrangement joins TRBV19 to TRBJ1-4; D remains ambiguous. The CDR3 is 19 residues long. The germline V gene has CDR1 LNHDA and CDR2 SQIVND (reference sequence). The V and J ends lost 5 bases and 1 base respectively, with 23 bases between them. The part of the CDR3 DNA that was read is TGTGCCAGTAGTCGTAAGGCTCTTGCAGGCGGGAGAACTAATGAAAAA. Amino acids: CASSRKALAGGRTNEK. The entire CDR3 reads CASSRKALAGGRTNEKLFF.